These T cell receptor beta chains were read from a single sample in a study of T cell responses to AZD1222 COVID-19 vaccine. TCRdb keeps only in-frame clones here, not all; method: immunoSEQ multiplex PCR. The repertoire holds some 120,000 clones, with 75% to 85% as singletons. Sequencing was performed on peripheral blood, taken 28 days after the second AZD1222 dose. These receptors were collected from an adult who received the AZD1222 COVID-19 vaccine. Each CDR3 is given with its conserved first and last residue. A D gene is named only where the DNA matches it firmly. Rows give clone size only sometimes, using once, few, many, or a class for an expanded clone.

CDR3 DNA: TGCGCCAGCAGGACCTTACGAGTAGTGGGCCACGAGCAGTACTTC
CDR3 protein: CASRTLRVVGHEQYF
V gene: TRBV10-1
D gene: NA
clone size: NA
J gene: TRBJ2-7

CDR3 DNA: TGTGCCACCAGCAGAGTAGCGGGTTACGAGCAGTACTTC
CDR3 protein: CATSRVAGYEQYF
V gene: TRBV15
D gene: TRBD2
clone size: NA
J gene: TRBJ2-7

CDR3 DNA: TGTGCCAGCAGCGCCGCGGGGGGCACTAAGGGCGGCAATCAGCCCCAGCATTTT
CDR3 protein: CASSAAGGTKGGNQPQHF
V gene: TRBV7-9
D gene: NA
clone size: NA
J gene: TRBJ1-5

CDR3 DNA: TGTGCCAGCAGTTTAGGGGGTTCGCGAGCTTTCTTT
CDR3 protein: CASSLGGSRAFF
V gene: TRBV12-3/TRBV12-4
D gene: NA
clone size: NA
J gene: TRBJ1-1

CDR3 DNA: TGTGCCAGCAGTGACCAGGGAGATCCCGAGTACGAGCAGTACTTC
CDR3 protein: CASSDQGDPEYEQYF
V gene: TRBV6-6
D gene: NA
clone size: once
J gene: TRBJ2-7

CDR3 DNA: TGTGCCAGCTCACCAGAGGGCGGACGCGATTCACCCCTCCACTTT
CDR3 protein: CASSPEGGRDSPLHF
V gene: TRBV18
D gene: NA
clone size: NA
J gene: TRBJ1-6

CDR3 DNA: TGTGCCAGCAGCCCCAACCCACAGAGTGGCATTCAGTACTTC
CDR3 protein: CASSPNPQSGIQYF
V gene: TRBV7-2
D gene: NA
clone size: NA
J gene: TRBJ2-4

CDR3 DNA: TGTGCCAGCAGCTTAGTCCGATGGGGGGACACCGGGGAGCTGTTTTTT
CDR3 protein: CASSLVRWGDTGELFF
V gene: TRBV7-8
D gene: NA
clone size: NA
J gene: TRBJ2-2

CDR3 DNA: TGTGCCTGGAGTACATTGGGACTAGCGGGGACTACCTACGAGCAGTACTTC
CDR3 protein: CAWSTLGLAGTTYEQYF
V gene: TRBV30
D gene: TRBD2
clone size: NA
J gene: TRBJ2-7

CDR3 DNA: TGTGCCAGTAGTATACGGTGGGGAAATCAGCCCCAGCATTTT
CDR3 protein: CASSIRWGNQPQHF
V gene: TRBV19
D gene: NA
clone size: NA
J gene: TRBJ1-5

CDR3 DNA: TGCGCCAGCATTGGGACTAGCGGGGGCTCCAGGTACGAGCAGTACTTC
CDR3 protein: CASIGTSGGSRYEQYF
V gene: TRBV10-1
D gene: TRBD2
clone size: NA
J gene: TRBJ2-7

CDR3 DNA: TGCGCCAGCAGTGACTTCGGGGAGCTGTTTTTT
CDR3 protein: CASSDFGELFF
V gene: TRBV5-1
D gene: NA
clone size: NA
J gene: TRBJ2-2

CDR3 DNA: TGTGCCAGCAGCGTAGGCTTCTGGGGGAGCTCCTACAATGAGCAGTTCTTC
CDR3 protein: CASSVGFWGSSYNEQFF
V gene: TRBV9
D gene: NA
clone size: NA
J gene: TRBJ2-1

CDR3 DNA: TGTGCCAGCAGTTTATTGAGGGGGTATGGCTACACCTTC
CDR3 protein: CASSLLRGYGYTF
V gene: TRBV28
D gene: NA
clone size: NA
J gene: TRBJ1-2

CDR3 DNA: TGTGCCAGTAGTATCCCGACAGGGGGAGGTGAAAAACTGTTTTTT
CDR3 protein: CASSIPTGGGEKLFF
V gene: TRBV19
D gene: TRBD1
clone size: few
J gene: TRBJ1-4

CDR3 DNA: TGTGCCAGCTCACCGACAGGGCTGAGCCAAAACATTCAGTACTTC
CDR3 protein: CASSPTGLSQNIQYF
V gene: TRBV18
D gene: TRBD1
clone size: NA
J gene: TRBJ2-4

CDR3 DNA: TGTGTCAGCAGCTTAAATGGTCTAGCGGGGGTCAGCTCCTACAATGAGCAGTTCTTC
CDR3 protein: CVSSLNGLAGVSSYNEQFF
V gene: TRBV7-2
D gene: TRBD2
clone size: NA
J gene: TRBJ2-1

CDR3 DNA: TGTGCCAGCAGCCAACAGGGCCGTTCCTACGAGCAGTACTTC
CDR3 protein: CASSQQGRSYEQYF
V gene: TRBV3-1/TRBV3-2
D gene: NA
clone size: many
J gene: TRBJ2-7

CDR3 DNA: TGTGCCAGTAGCCGAACCGGGACTAGCGGGGGGGGTAGCACAGATACGCAGTATTTT
CDR3 protein: CASSRTGTSGGGSTDTQYF
V gene: TRBV19
D gene: TRBD2
clone size: NA
J gene: TRBJ2-3

CDR3 DNA: TGTGCCAGCAGCCACCGACAGTCCTACGAGCAGTACTTC
CDR3 protein: CASSHRQSYEQYF
V gene: TRBV7-6
D gene: NA
clone size: NA
J gene: TRBJ2-7

CDR3 DNA: TGTGCCAGCAGCCTCGACTTCAGCTCCTACGAGCAGTACTTC
CDR3 protein: CASSLDFSSYEQYF
V gene: TRBV3-1/TRBV3-2
D gene: NA
clone size: NA
J gene: TRBJ2-7

CDR3 DNA: TGTGCCAGCAGCCCCGACAGGAAGAATAGCAATCAGCCCCAGCATTTT
CDR3 protein: CASSPDRKNSNQPQHF
V gene: TRBV7-9
D gene: NA
clone size: NA
J gene: TRBJ1-5

CDR3 DNA: TGTGCCAGCAGTCCACAACCCTTTGGTTCAAGCGTACTGAACACTGAAGCTTTCTTT
CDR3 protein: CASSPQPFGSSVLNTEAFF
V gene: TRBV28
D gene: NA
clone size: NA
J gene: TRBJ1-1

CDR3 DNA: TGTGCCAGCAGCCAAGTTCGCCCTTGGGGGGTTAGCAATCAGCCCCAGCATTTT
CDR3 protein: CASSQVRPWGVSNQPQHF
V gene: TRBV3-1/TRBV3-2
D gene: NA
clone size: NA
J gene: TRBJ1-5

CDR3 DNA: TGCAGCGTTGAGAGCGCCGGCGGTGAAAAACTGTTTTTT
CDR3 protein: CSVESAGGEKLFF
V gene: TRBV29-1
D gene: NA
clone size: NA
J gene: TRBJ1-4

CDR3 DNA: TGCGCCAGCAGTGTCTCTCCTGGACAGGACGTTGAGACTGGCTACACCTTC
CDR3 protein: CASSVSPGQDVETGYTF
V gene: TRBV10-1
D gene: TRBD1
clone size: NA
J gene: TRBJ1-2

CDR3 DNA: TGTGCCAGCTTGACCCATGGGGCCGGGGAGCTGTTTTTT
CDR3 protein: CASLTHGAGELFF
V gene: TRBV27
D gene: NA
clone size: NA
J gene: TRBJ2-2

CDR3 DNA: TGCAGCGTTGATGGGATGGGGGGTGGCTACACCTTC
CDR3 protein: CSVDGMGGGYTF
V gene: TRBV29-1
D gene: NA
clone size: NA
J gene: TRBJ1-2

CDR3 DNA: TGTGCCAGCAGTGAAAGTTGGGGGGATGAGCAGTACTTC
CDR3 protein: CASSESWGDEQYF
V gene: TRBV2
D gene: NA
clone size: once
J gene: TRBJ2-7

CDR3 DNA: TGTGCCAGCAGTTACAGATACTACAATGAGCAGTTCTTC
CDR3 protein: CASSYRYYNEQFF
V gene: TRBV6-5
D gene: NA
clone size: NA
J gene: TRBJ2-1

CDR3 DNA: TGTGCCAGCAGCGTAGCTGGACACCGATCTAATGAAAAACTGTTTTTT
CDR3 protein: CASSVAGHRSNEKLFF
V gene: TRBV9
D gene: NA
clone size: NA
J gene: TRBJ1-4

CDR3 DNA: TGTGCCAGCAGTTACGGCTCTGGGGCCAACGTCCTGACTTTC
CDR3 protein: CASSYGSGANVLTF
V gene: TRBV6-5
D gene: NA
clone size: once
J gene: TRBJ2-6

CDR3 DNA: TGTGCCAGCAGCTTTGGAGGGACAGGTTACTACGAGCAGTACTTC
CDR3 protein: CASSFGGTGYYEQYF
V gene: TRBV7-2
D gene: TRBD1
clone size: few
J gene: TRBJ2-7

CDR3 DNA: TGTGCCAGCAGCCTGGACAGGAGTATAGCGCCCCAGCATTTT
CDR3 protein: CASSLDRSIAPQHF
V gene: TRBV6-5
D gene: TRBD1
clone size: NA
J gene: TRBJ1-5

CDR3 DNA: TGTGCCAGCAGTGACCCGTTAGGGACTATCTCTGGGGCCAACGTCCTGACTTTC
CDR3 protein: CASSDPLGTISGANVLTF
V gene: TRBV6-1
D gene: TRBD2
clone size: NA
J gene: TRBJ2-6

CDR3 DNA: TGTGCCAGCAGTTCCGATCGACAGCACTATTCACCCCTCCACTTT
CDR3 protein: CASSSDRQHYSPLHF
V gene: TRBV27
D gene: NA
clone size: NA
J gene: TRBJ1-6

CDR3 DNA: TGTGCCAGTAGTCCTAGGAGGGACACTGAAGCTTTCTTT
CDR3 protein: CASSPRRDTEAFF
V gene: TRBV19
D gene: NA
clone size: few
J gene: TRBJ1-1

CDR3 DNA: TGTGCCAGCAGCCTGGTCGCTACAGGGAAGAAAGCCCAAGCTTTCTTT
CDR3 protein: CASSLVATGKKAQAFF
V gene: TRBV7-8
D gene: NA
clone size: once
J gene: TRBJ1-1

CDR3 DNA: TGCGCCAGCAGCCGCGGGGTGGAGCGGGGCTACGAGCAGTACTTC
CDR3 protein: CASSRGVERGYEQYF
V gene: TRBV4-3
D gene: TRBD2
clone size: NA
J gene: TRBJ2-7

CDR3 DNA: TGCGCCAGCAGCCCGGCGGGGGGTCTCTCCTACAATGAGCAGTTCTTC
CDR3 protein: CASSPAGGLSYNEQFF
V gene: TRBV5-1
D gene: TRBD2
clone size: NA
J gene: TRBJ2-1

CDR3 DNA: TGTGCCAGCTCGCCCCAGACGGGGAACACTGAAGCTTTCTTT
CDR3 protein: CASSPQTGNTEAFF
V gene: TRBV18
D gene: NA
clone size: NA
J gene: TRBJ1-1

CDR3 DNA: TGTGCCAGCAGCCCGCAGGGTAACAATCAGCCCCAGCATTTT
CDR3 protein: CASSPQGNNQPQHF
V gene: TRBV5-6
D gene: NA
clone size: NA
J gene: TRBJ1-5

CDR3 DNA: TGTGCCAGCAGTTTGCGGCAGGGGGGAGGATATACCGGGGAGCTGTTTTTT
CDR3 protein: CASSLRQGGGYTGELFF
V gene: TRBV28
D gene: NA
clone size: NA
J gene: TRBJ2-2